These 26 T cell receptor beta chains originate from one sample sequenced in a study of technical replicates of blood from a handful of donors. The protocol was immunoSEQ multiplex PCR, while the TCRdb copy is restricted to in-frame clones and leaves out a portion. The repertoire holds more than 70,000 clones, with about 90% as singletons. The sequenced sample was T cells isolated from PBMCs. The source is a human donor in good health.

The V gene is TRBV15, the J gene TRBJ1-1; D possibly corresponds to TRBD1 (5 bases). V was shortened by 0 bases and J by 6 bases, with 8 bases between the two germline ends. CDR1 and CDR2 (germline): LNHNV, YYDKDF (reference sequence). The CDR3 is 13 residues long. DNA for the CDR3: TGTGCCACCAGCAGAGAAGGGGTCTCTGAAGCTTTCTTT. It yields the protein CATSREGVSEAFF.

The CDR3 region has the DNA TGTGCCAGCAGTTACTCCGCCGACAGCATGAACACTGAAGCTTTCTTT. Translation gives CASSYSADSMNTEAFF. This sequence joins TRBV6-6 and TRBJ1-1; possibly TRBD1 for D (5 bases). Germline lookup yields CDR1 MNHNY and CDR2 SVGAGI (reference sequence). The V and J ends lost 0 bases and 0 bases respectively, with 11 bases between them. This CDR3 is built from 16 residues.

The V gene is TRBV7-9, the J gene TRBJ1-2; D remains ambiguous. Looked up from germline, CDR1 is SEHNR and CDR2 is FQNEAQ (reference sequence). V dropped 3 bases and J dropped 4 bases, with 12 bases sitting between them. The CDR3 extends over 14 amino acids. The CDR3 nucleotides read TGTGCCAGCAGCTTGGCGGAAATTATCTATGGCTACACCTTC. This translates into CASSLAEIIYGYTF. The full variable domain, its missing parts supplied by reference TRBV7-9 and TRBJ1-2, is DTGVSQNPRHKITKRGQNVTFRCDPISEHNRLYWYRQTLGQGPEFLTYFQNEAQLEKSRLLSDRFSAERPKGSFSTLEIQRTEQGDSAMYLCASSLAEIIYGYTFGSGTRLTVV.

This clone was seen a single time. CDR3: CASSQGAVGNTIYF. The CDR3 DNA is TGCGCCAGCAGCCAAGGGGCAGTTGGAAACACCATATATTTT. The J gene is TRBJ1-3, the V gene TRBV4-1; D not certain. The germline CDR1 and CDR2 sequences are MGHRA and YSYEKL. There are 14 residues in the CDR3. V was shortened by 1 base and J by 3 bases, with 7 bases between the two germline ends.

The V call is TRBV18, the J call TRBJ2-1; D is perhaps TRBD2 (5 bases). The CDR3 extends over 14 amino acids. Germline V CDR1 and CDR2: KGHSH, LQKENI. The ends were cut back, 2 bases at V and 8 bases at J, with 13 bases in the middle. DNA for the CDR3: TGTGCCAGCTCACCAAAACAAGGGCGGGATGAGCAGTTCTTC. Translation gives CASSPKQGRDEQFF. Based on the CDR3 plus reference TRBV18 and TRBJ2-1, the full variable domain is NAGVMQNPRHLVRRRGQEARLRCSPMKGHSHVYWYRQLPEEGLKFMVYLQKENIIDESGMPKERFSAEFPKEGPSILRIQQVVRGDSAAYFCASSPKQGRDEQFFGPGTRLTVL.

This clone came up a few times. The CDR3 nucleotides read TGCGCCAGCTCGGTAGCGGGGGGGCCGATCCCCTATCCCGCAGAGACCCAGTACTTC. Translation: CASSVAGGPIPYPAETQYF. This chain joins TRBV10-2 and TRBJ2-5, with 11 bases aligning to TRBD2. Trimming removed 8 bases from V and 4 bases from J; junction bases left unmatched: 21. This CDR3 region has 19 residues. Germline V gives CDR1 WSHSY, CDR2 SAAADI.

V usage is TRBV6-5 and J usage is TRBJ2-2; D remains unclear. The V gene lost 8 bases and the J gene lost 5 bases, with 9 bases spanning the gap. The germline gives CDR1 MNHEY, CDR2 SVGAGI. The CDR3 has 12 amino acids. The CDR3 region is CASGSGTGELFF. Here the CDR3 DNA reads TGTGCCAGCGGATCAGGTACCGGGGAGCTGTTTTTT.

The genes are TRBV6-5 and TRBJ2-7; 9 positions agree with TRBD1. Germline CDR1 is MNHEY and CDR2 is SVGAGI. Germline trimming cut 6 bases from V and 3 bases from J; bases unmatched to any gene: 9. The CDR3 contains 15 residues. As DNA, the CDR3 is TGTGCCAGCAGGACGGGACAGGGTGTACGCTACGAGCAGTACTTC. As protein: CASRTGQGVRYEQYF.

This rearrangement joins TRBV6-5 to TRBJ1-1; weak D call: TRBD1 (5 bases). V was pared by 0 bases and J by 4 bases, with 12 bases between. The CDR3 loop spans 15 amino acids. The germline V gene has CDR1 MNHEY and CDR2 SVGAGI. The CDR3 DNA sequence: TGTGCCAGCAGTTACTCGTCGTTCGGGGGCACTGAAGCTTTCTTT. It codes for CASSYSSFGGTEAFF.

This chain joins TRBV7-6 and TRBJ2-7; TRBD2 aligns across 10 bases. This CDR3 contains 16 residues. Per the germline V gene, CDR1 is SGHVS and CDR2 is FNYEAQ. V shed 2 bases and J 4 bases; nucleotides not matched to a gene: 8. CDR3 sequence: CASSLIAGGPKYEQYF. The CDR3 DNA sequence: TGTGCCAGCAGCTTAATAGCGGGAGGCCCAAAATACGAGCAGTACTTC. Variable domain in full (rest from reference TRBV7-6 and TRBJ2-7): GAGVSQSPRYKVTKRGQDVALRCDPISGHVSLYWYRQALGQGPEFLTYFNYEAQQDKSGLPNDRFSAERPEGSISTLTIQRTEQRDSAMYRCASSLIAGGPKYEQYFGPGTRLTVT.

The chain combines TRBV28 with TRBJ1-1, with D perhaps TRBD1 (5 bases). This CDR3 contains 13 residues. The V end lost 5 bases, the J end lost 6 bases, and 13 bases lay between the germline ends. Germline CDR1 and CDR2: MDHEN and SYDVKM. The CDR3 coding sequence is TGTGCCAGCAGTGTAGGGACTGGCCCTGAAGCTTTCTTT. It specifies CASSVGTGPEAFF. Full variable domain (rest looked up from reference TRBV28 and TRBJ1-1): DVKVTQSSRYLVKRTGEKVFLECVQDMDHENMFWYRQDPGLGLRLIYFSYDVKMKEKGDIPEGYSVSREKKERFSLILESASTNQTSMYLCASSVGTGPEAFFGQGTRLTVV.

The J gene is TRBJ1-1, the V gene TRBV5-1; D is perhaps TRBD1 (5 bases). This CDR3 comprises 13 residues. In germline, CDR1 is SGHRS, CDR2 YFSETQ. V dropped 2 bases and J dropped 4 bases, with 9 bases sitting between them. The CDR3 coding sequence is TGCGCCAGCAGCTTAGACGGGGGCACTGAAGCTTTCTTT. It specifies CASSLDGGTEAFF.

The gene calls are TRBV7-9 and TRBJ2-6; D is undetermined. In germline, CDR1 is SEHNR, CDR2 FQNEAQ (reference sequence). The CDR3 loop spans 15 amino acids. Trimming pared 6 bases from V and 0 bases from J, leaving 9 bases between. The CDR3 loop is CASSRLPSGANVLTF. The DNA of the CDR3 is TGTGCCAGCAGTCGTCTCCCCTCTGGGGCCAACGTCCTGACTTTC.

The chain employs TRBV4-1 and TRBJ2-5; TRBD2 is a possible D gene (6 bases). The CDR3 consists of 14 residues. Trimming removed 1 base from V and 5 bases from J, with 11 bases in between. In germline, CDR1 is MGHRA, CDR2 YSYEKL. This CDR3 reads CASSQVGGVETQYF. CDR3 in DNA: TGCGCCAGCAGCCAAGTGGGGGGTGTGGAGACCCAGTACTTC.

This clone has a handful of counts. CDR3 amino acids: CASSVVELVTEAFF. Written as DNA, the CDR3 is TGTGCCAGCAGCGTAGTTGAGCTCGTGACTGAAGCTTTCTTT. The J gene is TRBJ1-1, the V gene TRBV9; D uncertain. Trimming shortened V by 0 bases and J by 5 bases, and 11 bases separated the two germline ends. Germline V gene data show CDR1 as SGDLS and CDR2 as YYNGEE. CDR3 length equals 14 residues.

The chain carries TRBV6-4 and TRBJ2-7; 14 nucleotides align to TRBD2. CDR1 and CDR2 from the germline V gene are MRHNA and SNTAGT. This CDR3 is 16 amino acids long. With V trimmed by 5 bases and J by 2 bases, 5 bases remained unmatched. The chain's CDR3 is CASSQGTSGRAYEQYF. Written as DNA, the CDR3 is TGTGCCAGCAGTCAAGGGACTAGCGGGAGAGCCTACGAGCAGTACTTC.

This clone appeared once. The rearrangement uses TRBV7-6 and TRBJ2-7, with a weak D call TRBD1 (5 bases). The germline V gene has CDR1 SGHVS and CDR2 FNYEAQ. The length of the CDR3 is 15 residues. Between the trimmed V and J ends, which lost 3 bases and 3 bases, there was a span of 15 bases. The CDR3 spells CASSFTAGLGYEQYF. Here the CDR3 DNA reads TGTGCCAGCAGCTTTACGGCAGGGCTTGGCTACGAGCAGTACTTC.

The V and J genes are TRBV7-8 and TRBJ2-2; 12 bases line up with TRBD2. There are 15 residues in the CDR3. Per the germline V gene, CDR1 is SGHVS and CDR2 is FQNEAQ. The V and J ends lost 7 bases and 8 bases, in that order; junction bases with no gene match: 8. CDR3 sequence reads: CASNPGLAGPGELFF. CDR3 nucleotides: TGTGCCAGCAACCCGGGACTAGCGGGTCCAGGGGAGCTGTTTTTT. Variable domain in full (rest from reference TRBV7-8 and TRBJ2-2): GAGVSQSPRYKVAKRGQDVALRCDPISGHVSLFWYQQALGQGPEFLTYFQNEAQLDKSGLPSDRFFAERPEGSVSTLKIQRTQQEDSAVYLCASNPGLAGPGELFFGEGSRLTVL.

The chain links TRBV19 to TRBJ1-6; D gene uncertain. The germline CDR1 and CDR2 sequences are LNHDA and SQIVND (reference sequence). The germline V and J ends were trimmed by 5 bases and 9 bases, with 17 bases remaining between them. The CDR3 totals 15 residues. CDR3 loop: CASSSRVVESSPLHF. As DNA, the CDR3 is TGTGCCAGTAGTTCCCGGGTCGTCGAGAGTTCACCCCTCCACTTT.

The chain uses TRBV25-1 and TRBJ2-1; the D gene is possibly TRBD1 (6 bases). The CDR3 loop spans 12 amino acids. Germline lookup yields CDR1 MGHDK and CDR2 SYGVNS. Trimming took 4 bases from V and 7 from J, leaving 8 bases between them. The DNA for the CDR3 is TGTGCCAGCAGTGGGGGGCGGAATGAGCAGTTCTTC. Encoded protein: CASSGGRNEQFF.

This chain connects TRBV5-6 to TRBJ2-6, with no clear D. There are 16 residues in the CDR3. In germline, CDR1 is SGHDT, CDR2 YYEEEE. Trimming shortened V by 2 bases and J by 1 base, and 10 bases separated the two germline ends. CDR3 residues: CASSFPSLSGANVLTF. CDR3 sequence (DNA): TGTGCCAGCAGCTTTCCCTCCCTTTCTGGGGCCAACGTCCTGACTTTC. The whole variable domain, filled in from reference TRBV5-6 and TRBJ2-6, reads DAGVTQSPTHLIKTRGQQVTLRCSPKSGHDTVSWYQQALGQGPQFIFQYYEEEERQRGNFPDRFSGHQFPNYSSELNVNALLLGDSALYLCASSFPSLSGANVLTFGAGSRLTVL.

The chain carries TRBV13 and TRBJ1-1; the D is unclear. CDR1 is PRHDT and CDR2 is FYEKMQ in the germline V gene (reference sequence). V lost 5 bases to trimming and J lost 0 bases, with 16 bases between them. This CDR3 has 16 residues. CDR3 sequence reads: CASSISLYGVNTEAFF. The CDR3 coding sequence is TGTGCCAGCAGCATAAGCTTATACGGGGTGAACACTGAAGCTTTCTTT.

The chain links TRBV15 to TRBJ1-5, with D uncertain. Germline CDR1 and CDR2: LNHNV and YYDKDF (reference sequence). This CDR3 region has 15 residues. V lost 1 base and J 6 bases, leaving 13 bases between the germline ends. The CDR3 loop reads CATSRVAGPSQPQHF. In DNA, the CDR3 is TGTGCCACCAGCAGAGTAGCGGGTCCCAGTCAGCCCCAGCATTTT. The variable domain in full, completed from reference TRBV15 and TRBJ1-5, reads DAMVIQNPRYQVTQFGKPVTLSCSQTLNHNVMYWYQQKSSQAPKLLFHYYDKDFNNEADTPDNFQSRRPNTSFCFLDIRSPGLGDTAMYLCATSRVAGPSQPQHFGDGTRLSIL.

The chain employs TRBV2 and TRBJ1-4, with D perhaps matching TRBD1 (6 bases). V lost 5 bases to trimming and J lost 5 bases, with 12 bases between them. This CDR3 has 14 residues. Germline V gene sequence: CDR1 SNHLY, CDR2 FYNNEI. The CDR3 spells CASSRGGGNEKLFF. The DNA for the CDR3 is TGTGCCAGCAGTCGAGGGGGGGGGAATGAAAAACTGTTTTTT.

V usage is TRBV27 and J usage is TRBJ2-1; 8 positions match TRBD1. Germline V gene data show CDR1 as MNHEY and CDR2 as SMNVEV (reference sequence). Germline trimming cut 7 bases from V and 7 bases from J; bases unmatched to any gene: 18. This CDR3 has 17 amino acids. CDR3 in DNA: TGTGCCAGCACCCTATTCTTCGTCGGACAGGGTGGGAATGAGCAGTTCTTC. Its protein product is CASTLFFVGQGGNEQFF.

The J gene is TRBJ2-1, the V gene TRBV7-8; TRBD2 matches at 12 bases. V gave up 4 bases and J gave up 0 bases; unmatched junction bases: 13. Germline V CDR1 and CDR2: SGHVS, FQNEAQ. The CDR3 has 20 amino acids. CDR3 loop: CASSSVRGKGLAGSYNEQFF. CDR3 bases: TGTGCCAGCAGCTCGGTACGGGGTAAGGGACTAGCGGGCTCCTACAATGAGCAGTTCTTC.